This T cell receptor (beta chain) stems from a study of cytomegalovirus exposure and HLA in healthy donors. To note about this clone: Its specificity is not known. Within the sample, other DNA sequences also encode this same CDR3.

Clones were read by immunoSEQ multiplex PCR, and TCRdb kept only the in-frame ones, dropping some. Of 150,000 to 200,000 clones in the sample, 84% were seen once. Overall study findings and caveats: A list of roughly 180 TCR beta chains associated with cytomegalovirus was given. Reportedly, cytomegalovirus status was diagnosed with high sensitivity and specificity. Researchers reported that a few CMV-associated chains were confirmed in vitro as CMV antigen-specific.

The ends were cut back, 2 bases at V and 2 bases at J, with 10 bases in the middle. This CDR3 has 14 amino acids. The germline gives CDR1 SGHNT, CDR2 YYREEE (reference sequence). The clonotype comes from a man aged 18 to 29 in good health and CMV-seropositive. Sequencing input: PBMCs. This chain links TRBV5-4 with TRBJ1-2, with a possible D match to TRBD1 (6 bases). Here the CDR3 DNA reads TGTGCCAGCAGCTTATTTCAGGGGAACTATGGCTACACCTTC. Amino acid sequence: CASSLFQGNYGYTF.